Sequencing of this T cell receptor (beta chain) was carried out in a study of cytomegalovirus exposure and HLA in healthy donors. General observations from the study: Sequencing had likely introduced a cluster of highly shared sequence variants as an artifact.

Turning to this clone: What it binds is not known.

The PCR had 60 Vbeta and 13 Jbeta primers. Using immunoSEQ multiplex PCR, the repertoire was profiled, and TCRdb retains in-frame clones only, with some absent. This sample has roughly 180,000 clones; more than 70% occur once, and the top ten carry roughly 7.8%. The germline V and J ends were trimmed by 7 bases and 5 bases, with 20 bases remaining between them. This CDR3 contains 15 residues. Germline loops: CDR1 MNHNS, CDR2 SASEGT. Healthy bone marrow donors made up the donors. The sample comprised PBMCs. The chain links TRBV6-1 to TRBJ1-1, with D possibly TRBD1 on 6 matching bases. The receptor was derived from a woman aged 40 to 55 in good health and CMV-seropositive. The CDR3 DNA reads TGTGCCAGCACCCACCTGGGGGGGGCGCGGACTGAAGCTTTCTTT. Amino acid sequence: CASTHLGGARTEAFF.